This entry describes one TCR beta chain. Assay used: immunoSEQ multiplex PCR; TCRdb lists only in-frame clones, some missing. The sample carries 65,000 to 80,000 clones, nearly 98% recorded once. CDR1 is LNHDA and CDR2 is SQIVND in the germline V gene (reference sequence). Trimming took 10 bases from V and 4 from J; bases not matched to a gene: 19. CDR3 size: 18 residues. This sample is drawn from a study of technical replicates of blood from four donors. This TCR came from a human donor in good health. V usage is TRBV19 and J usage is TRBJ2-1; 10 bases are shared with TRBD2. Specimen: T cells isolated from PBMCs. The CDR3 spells CANGDTEIGLAVYNEQFF. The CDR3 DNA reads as TGTGCCAATGGGGACACCGAAATCGGACTAGCGGTTTACAATGAGCAGTTCTTC.